One sample yielded the 13 T cell receptor beta chains listed below, sequenced in a study of persistence of HIV-infected CD4 T cells. These receptors have no known antigen. Cells were stimulated with overlapping HIV-1 Gag 15-mer peptides. CD40L-negative CD69-negative CD45RO-high memory CD4+ T cells were sorted as populations depleted of antigen-responding cells. The immunoSEQ assay was version 4, run in survey mode. Profiling relied on immunoSEQ multiplex PCR, and the TCRdb table lists in-frame clones only, not all of them. In the table there are some 39,000 clones, approximately 78% of which are singletons. Here the sequenced sample was cultured CD4+ T cells from PBMCs, taken from a patient who received antiretroviral therapy. The receptors stem from an adult with HIV. The donor label of this sample is uncertain.

This chain connects TRBV24-1 to TRBJ2-1; D possibly matches TRBD1 or TRBD2 (5 bases each). Trimming pared 5 bases from V and 7 bases from J, leaving 23 bases between. Germline lookup yields CDR1 KGHDR and CDR2 SFDVKD. This CDR3 has 17 amino acids. This CDR3 reads CATSGLPGTPAGNEQFF. Here the CDR3 DNA reads TGTGCCACCAGTGGTTTACCCGGGACCCCCGCAGGGAATGAGCAGTTCTTC.

The chain has TRBV6-5 and TRBJ2-3; D may correspond to TRBD1 or TRBD2 (5 bases each). The V end lost 7 bases, the J end lost 5 bases, and 16 bases lay between the germline ends. The germline V gene encodes CDR1 MNHEY and CDR2 SVGAGI. The length of the CDR3 is 14 residues. CDR3 DNA sequence: TGTGCCAGCACAGAGGGGCGAAGGGGAGATACGCAGTATTTT. Translation: CASTEGRRGDTQYF.

The V call is TRBV2, the J call TRBJ1-2; unclear D gene. CDR1 and CDR2 (germline): SNHLY, FYNNEI. Trimming shortened V by 3 bases and J by 7 bases, and 6 bases separated the two germline ends. The CDR3 loop spans 11 amino acids. CDR3 sequence (DNA): TGTGCCAGCAGTGACCTGTCTGGCTACACCTTC. Residues: CASSDLSGYTF.

A few counts support this clone. The rearrangement joins TRBV30 to TRBJ1-1; D is ambiguous. The V end was cut by 0 bases, the J end by 1 base, with 6 bases between. The CDR3 covers 13 residues. The germline V gene encodes CDR1 GTSNPN and CDR2 SVGIG (reference sequence). CDR3 in DNA: TGTGCCTGGAGTGTAGAACGGAACACTGAAGCTTTCTTT. It yields the protein CAWSVERNTEAFF.

This chain links TRBV7-3 with TRBJ2-1, with D possibly matching TRBD2 (6 bases). Trimming removed 6 bases at V and 8 bases at J, with 20 bases between. CDR1 and CDR2 (germline): SGHTA, FQGTGA. This CDR3 contains 15 residues. CDR3 residues: CASSSGTSEVDEQFF. In DNA, the CDR3 is TGTGCCAGCAGTTCCGGGACTTCCGAAGTAGATGAGCAGTTCTTC. Drawing the rest from reference TRBV7-3 and TRBJ2-1, the complete variable domain is GAGVSQTPSNKVTEKGKYVELRCDPISGHTALYWYRQSLGQGPEFLIYFQGTGAADDSGLPNDRFFAVRPEGSVSTLKIQRTERGDSAVYLCASSSGTSEVDEQFFGPGTRLTVL.

The chain joins TRBV30 to TRBJ2-7, with 7 bases fitting TRBD1. J was trimmed by 7 bases and V by 8 bases; bases with no gene match: 8. The CDR3 has 11 residues. CDR1 is GTSNPN and CDR2 is SVGIG in the germline V gene (reference sequence). Written as DNA, the CDR3 is TGTGCCGGTGACAGGGCCGCAGAGCAGTACTTC. This translates into CAGDRAAEQYF.

The rearrangement uses TRBV27 and TRBJ2-7; D ambiguous. From germline, CDR1 is MNHEY and CDR2 SMNVEV (reference sequence). CDR3 length: 13 amino acids. V dropped 5 bases and J dropped 3 bases, with 11 bases sitting between them. The CDR3 protein is CASSIAANYEQYV. DNA for the CDR3: TGTGCCAGCAGTATAGCAGCCAACTACGAGCAGTACGTC.

The chain has TRBV12-3 or TRBV12-4 and TRBJ1-3; D gene ambiguous. V lost 4 bases, J lost 4 bases, and 5 bases lay in between. The CDR3 covers 12 residues. The CDR3 protein is CASSSDGNTIYF. CDR3 nucleotide sequence: TGTGCCAGCAGTTCTGACGGAAACACCATATATTTT.

The gene calls are TRBV19 and TRBJ1-5; D not certain. Germline values: CDR1 LNHDA, CDR2 SQIVND (reference sequence). The CDR3 sequence is 14 residues long. Trimming stripped 0 bases from V and 6 bases from J, with 9 bases between. This CDR3 reads CASSIDLAVQPQHF. CDR3 nucleotides: TGTGCCAGTAGTATAGATTTAGCGGTTCAGCCCCAGCATTTT.

The chain employs TRBV5-4 and TRBJ1-1; TRBD1 is a possible D gene (5 bases). Looked up from germline, CDR1 is SGHNT and CDR2 is YYREEE (reference sequence). The V end was cut by 4 bases, the J end by 7 bases, with 17 bases between. This CDR3 is built from 14 residues. The CDR3 sequence is CASSPGGFSIEAFF. Written as DNA, the CDR3 is TGTGCCAGCAGCCCCGGGGGGTTCTCGATTGAAGCTTTCTTT. Full variable domain (remainder filled in from reference TRBV5-4 and TRBJ1-1): ETGVTQSPTHLIKTRGQQVTLRCSSQSGHNTVSWYQQALGQGPQFIFQYYREEENGRGNFPPRFSGLQFPNYSSELNVNALELDDSALYLCASSPGGFSIEAFFGQGTRLTVV.

The rearrangement uses TRBV9 and TRBJ1-2; D uncertain. Germline CDR1 is SGDLS and CDR2 is YYNGEE. V was shortened by 0 bases and J by 4 bases, with 10 bases between the two germline ends. The CDR3 consists of 14 residues. The CDR3 region has the DNA TGTGCCAGCAGCGTAGTAGACTCCGGCTATGGCTACACCTTC. This codes for CASSVVDSGYGYTF.

The genes are TRBV9 and TRBJ1-2; possible D gene TRBD1, 5 bases. Looked up from germline, CDR1 is SGDLS and CDR2 is YYNGEE. The CDR3 length is 15 residues. V was cut by 0 bases and J by 3 bases, with 12 bases left in between. The CDR3 region is CASSVGGQGDYGYTF. The DNA for the CDR3 is TGTGCCAGCAGCGTAGGAGGGCAGGGAGACTATGGCTACACCTTC.

The chain is built from TRBV5-5 and TRBJ1-2; no clear D. This CDR3 spans 13 amino acids. Germline CDR1 reads SGHKS; CDR2 reads YYEKEE (reference sequence). The V end lost 1 base, the J end lost 3 bases, and 7 bases lay between the germline ends. As DNA, the CDR3 is TGTGCCAGCAGCTTGATGCAGGACTATGGCTACACCTTC. Residues: CASSLMQDYGYTF.